A selection of T cell receptor beta chains follows, all from one sample in a study of OX40 agonist ivuxolimab in advanced cancers. Clones were read by immunoSEQ multiplex PCR, and TCRdb kept only the in-frame ones, dropping some. The sample lists approximately 130,000 clones; under 95% were seen once. Sequencing was performed on CD4+ or CD8+ T cells sorted from blood, taken in a trial of the OX40 agonist ivuxolimab. The receptors were sampled from an adult with an advanced solid tumor such as melanoma, head and neck, liver or kidney cancer. Both conserved end residues are part of each CDR3. A D gene is named only where the DNA matches it firmly. Where a row states a size, it is once, few, many or the class of an expanded clone; other rows omit it.

clone_size j_call d_call v_call cdr3_aa cdr3_nt
NA TRBJ1-1 NA TRBV7-9 CASSQESGGEAFF TGCGCCAGCAGCCAAGAGAGCGGAGGAGAAGCTTTCTTT
NA TRBJ1-3 NA TRBV4-3 CASSQGGGGGGNTIYF TGCGCCAGCAGCCAAGGCGGAGGGGGGGGTGGAAACACCATATATTTT
NA TRBJ2-7 NA TRBV12-5 CASGLVNKDRIYEQYF TGTGCTAGTGGTTTGGTAAATAAAGACAGGATCTACGAGCAGTACTTC
NA TRBJ1-1 NA TRBV11-2 CASSLGTGRTEAFF TGTGCCAGCAGCTTAGGCACGGGGAGGACTGAAGCTTTCTTT
NA TRBJ2-7 TRBD2 TRBV4-2 CASSQANSGRPYEQYF TGTGCCAGCAGCCAAGCCAATAGCGGGAGGCCCTACGAGCAGTACTTC
NA TRBJ2-7 NA TRBV6-6 CASSYLKGTEQYF TGTGCCAGCAGTTACCTGAAAGGGACCGAGCAGTACTTC
NA TRBJ2-7 NA TRBV5-1 CASSLGGSHYEQYF TGCGCCAGCAGCTTGGGCGGATCCCACTACGAGCAGTACTTC
NA TRBJ1-6 NA TRBV9 CASSGRPVANSPLHF TGTGCCAGCAGCGGGCGGCCGGTTGCTAATTCACCCCTCCACTTT
NA TRBJ2-2 NA TRBV5-4 CASSFAVGSTGELFF TGTGCCAGCAGCTTTGCAGTTGGGAGTACCGGGGAGCTGTTTTTT
NA TRBJ2-1 TRBD2 TRBV19 CASSIEKASGIFDEQFF TGTGCCAGTAGTATAGAAAAGGCTAGCGGGATTTTTGATGAGCAGTTCTTC
NA TRBJ2-1 TRBD2 TRBV5-5 CASSLSGLATDHEQFF TGTGCCAGCAGCTTATCGGGACTAGCAACAGACCATGAGCAGTTCTTC
NA TRBJ1-2 NA TRBV5-6 CASSFTGARGYGYTF TGTGCCAGCAGCTTTACCGGGGCCCGGGGGTATGGCTACACCTTC
NA TRBJ1-2 NA TRBV11-2 CASSSTGTNYGYTF TGTGCCAGCAGCTCGACAGGCACTAACTATGGCTACACCTTC
NA TRBJ1-2 NA TRBV4-2 CASSQGGRDGYTF TGTGCCAGCAGCCAGGGGGGGAGGGATGGCTACACCTTC
NA TRBJ2-7 NA TRBV7-2 CASSLWTSYEQYF TGTGCCAGCAGCCTATGGACTTCCTACGAGCAGTACTTC
NA TRBJ2-7 NA TRBV5-1 CASSPGPGNEQYF TGCGCCAGCAGCCCGGGCCCCGGTAACGAGCAGTACTTC
NA TRBJ1-2 NA TRBV6-5 CAINPEGGYGYTF TGTGCCATCAACCCCGAAGGAGGCTATGGCTACACCTTC
NA TRBJ2-5 TRBD2 TRBV7-8 CASSFGTIQETQYF TGTGCCAGCAGCTTCGGGACTATCCAAGAGACCCAGTACTTC
once TRBJ1-1 TRBD1 TRBV14 CASSQGQGINSEAFF TGTGCCAGCAGCCAGGGACAGGGGATCAACTCTGAAGCTTTCTTT
NA TRBJ1-2 TRBD1 TRBV5-8 CASSWGQRYGYTF TGTGCCAGCAGCTGGGGACAGCGCTATGGCTACACCTTC
NA TRBJ1-2 NA TRBV19 CASSIGGVNYGYTF TGTGCCAGTAGTATCGGGGGGGTTAACTATGGCTACACCTTC
NA TRBJ2-2 TRBD1 TRBV19 CASSTGQYGELFF TGTGCCAGTTCGACAGGGCAGTATGGGGAGCTGTTTTTT
NA TRBJ1-6 NA TRBV4-2 CASSGTDSYNSPLHF TGTGCCAGCAGCGGGACGGACTCCTATAATTCACCCCTCCACTTT